These T cell receptor beta chains were read from a single sample in a study of T cell repertoires in cytomegalovirus infection. TCRdb re-called the reads with MiXCR, one entry per CDR3 protein. This table has hundreds of thousands of distinct CDR3 sequences, 29% appearing once. These receptors' targets are unknown. The specimen comprised cultured PBMCs, sampled from culture after CMV antigen stimulation. The receptors here all came from a human donor in good health (CMV status not recorded). Some clones in this sample may be carry-over from other donors' samples. CDR3s include the opening cysteine and the closing phenylalanine or tryptophan. The D gene is left open where the match is weak. Not all rows give a size; the values are once, few, many and, for expanded clones, a class.

TRBJ2-1	TRBV6-1	TRBD2	NA	CASRTLAGGLGEQFF	TGTGCCAGCAGAACCTTAGCGGGGGGGCTGGGTGAGCAGTTCTTC
TRBJ2-7	TRBV7-2	TRBD1	NA	CASSLGWSGGSEQYF	TGTGCCAGCAGCTTAGGGTGGTCAGGGGGCAGTGAGCAGTACTTC
TRBJ1-1	TRBV11-2	NA	NA	CASSPKGWGTEAFF	TGTGCCAGCAGCCCGAAGGGATGGGGCACTGAAGCTTTCTTT
TRBJ1-5	TRBV12-5	NA	NA	CASGTQIRDQPQHF	TGTGCTAGTGGTACCCAAATTCGTGATCAGCCCCAGCATTTT
TRBJ2-3	TRBV20-1	TRBD1	few	CSAREGQGMRRASTDTQYF	TGCAGTGCTAGAGAGGGACAGGGGATGAGAAGGGCGAGCACAGATACGCAGTATTTT
TRBJ1-2	TRBV6-6	NA	NA	CASRPPGTYGYTF	TGTGCCAGCAGACCCCCGGGAACCTATGGCTACACCTTC
TRBJ2-7	TRBV6-6	NA	NA	CASSDPGRSSYEQYF	TGTGCCAGCAGTGACCCGGGACGTAGCTCCTACGAGCAGTACTTC
TRBJ1-6	TRBV7-8	NA	few	CASSPETLSSYNSPLHF	TGTGCCAGCAGCCCAGAGACATTAAGCTCCTATAATTCACCCCTCCACTTT
TRBJ1-5	TRBV6-1	NA	NA	CASRVNYSNQPQHF	TGTGCCAGCAGAGTGAATTATAGCAATCAGCCCCAGCATTTT
TRBJ1-4	TRBV20-1	NA	few	CSAASGGVGEKLFF	TGCAGTGCGGCCTCGGGAGGGGTTGGGGAAAAACTGTTTTTT
TRBJ1-2	TRBV7-8	NA	NA	CASSLAGGWGGYTF	TGTGCCAGCAGCTTAGCCGGGGGCTGGGGTGGCTACACCTTC
TRBJ1-1	TRBV9	NA	few	CASSVTWGTEAFF	TGTGCCAGCAGCGTCACATGGGGCACTGAAGCTTTCTTT
TRBJ1-4	TRBV6-1	NA	few	CASSGRTSNEKLFF	TGTGCCAGCAGCGGACGAACGTCTAATGAAAAACTGTTTTTT
TRBJ2-3	TRBV11-2	NA	NA	CASSTKGTDTQYF	TGTGCCAGCAGCACTAAGGGCACAGATACGCAGTATTTT
TRBJ2-7	TRBV7-2	NA	NA	CASSLAGPFSYEQYF	TGTGCCAGCAGCTTAGCAGGGCCCTTCTCCTACGAGCAGTACTTC
TRBJ1-3	TRBV6-5	TRBD1	few	CASISQGSGNTIYF	TGTGCCAGCATCTCACAGGGGTCTGGAAACACCATATATTTT
TRBJ1-2	TRBV7-6	TRBD1	NA	CASSAGGNYGYTF	TGTGCCAGCAGCGCAGGGGGCAACTATGGCTACACCTTC
TRBJ2-7	TRBV7-6	TRBD2	few	CASSHTKTSGYEQYF	TGTGCCAGCAGCCACACAAAGACTAGCGGCTACGAGCAGTACTTC
TRBJ1-5	TRBV24-1	NA	many	CATSDFGKQPQHF	TGTGCCACCAGTGATTTCGGGAAACAGCCCCAGCATTTT
TRBJ1-5	TRBV7-9	NA	NA	CASSPEISSNQPQHF	TGTGCCAGCAGCCCCGAGATCTCGAGCAATCAGCCCCAGCATTTT
TRBJ1-2	TRBV5-5	TRBD1	few	CASSPSRDSFLGNGYTF	TGTGCCAGCAGCCCGTCCCGGGACAGTTTTCTTGGCAATGGCTACACCTTC
TRBJ1-2	TRBV3-1	NA	few	CASSQGGGRLRGNGYTF	TGTGCCAGCAGCCAAGGGGGGGGCAGGTTAAGGGGTAATGGCTACACCTTC
TRBJ2-1	TRBV12-3/TRBV12-4	TRBD1	few	CASSFSGVDRGVETYNEQFF	TGTGCCAGCAGTTTTAGTGGCGTGGACAGGGGGGTTGAGACCTACAATGAGCAGTTCTTC
TRBJ2-6	TRBV7-8	NA	many	CASSSQGTGANVLTF	TGTGCCAGCAGCTCTCAGGGGACTGGGGCCAACGTCCTGACTTTC
TRBJ2-3	TRBV2	TRBD2	NA	CASSEALGMAIAGRRGNTQYF	TGTGCCAGCAGTGAAGCGCTTGGTATGGCCATAGCGGGGAGACGTGGAAATACGCAGTATTTT
TRBJ2-7	TRBV6-1	NA	few	CASSEARHYEQYF	TGTGCCAGCAGTGAAGCCAGGCACTACGAGCAGTACTTC
TRBJ2-1	TRBV7-9	NA	NA	CASSLVQGANEQFF	TGTGCCAGCAGCTTAGTACAAGGGGCCAATGAGCAGTTCTTC